This T cell receptor (beta chain) was identified in a study of shared clonotypes between healthy human individuals. Study results and caveats: Inspection by rarefaction showed sorted-subset sequencing to be incomplete despite large depth. Only blood was sampled; tissue repertoires likely differ.

Remarks on this clone: What it binds is unknown.

The length of the CDR3 is 17 residues. The V gene end was trimmed by 0 bases and the J gene end by 7 bases; junction bases not matched to a gene: 12. Germline assignment: CDR1 MGHRA and CDR2 YSYEKL. Assay: immunoSEQ multiplex PCR; the TCRdb copy retains only in-frame clones and omits some. The repertoire has approximately 2.3 million clones, about 92% of them found once; the top ten carry roughly 0.36%. The donors were adults (healthy and HIV-negative) with no recent acute infections or vaccinations. V is TRBV4-1 and J is TRBJ2-4, with 7 bases identical to TRBD2. This clonotype originated in a man in his late teens or twenties in good health. Some clones in this sample may be carry-over from other donors' samples. Sample: naive CD4+ T cells from PBMCs. Subset here: CD45RA+ positively selected. DNA of the CDR3: TGCGCCAGCAGCCAAGAAGGGCTAGCGGCAAATTGGAACATTCAGTACTTC. This encodes CASSQEGLAANWNIQYF.